These T cell receptor beta chains were read from a single sample in a study of graft-versus-host responses after intestinal transplantation. Assay: immunoSEQ multiplex PCR; the TCRdb copy retains only in-frame clones and omits some. The sample lists roughly 36,000 clones, about 95% seen once, with 0.22% in the top ten. The antigens for these receptors are not known. The sample here was unstimulated CD8+ T cells sorted from spleen or lymph node cells, taken before transplant. The receptors here all came from a human donor who was the organ donor for an intestinal transplant. Each CDR3 is given with its conserved first and last residue. The order of the fields is D gene, J gene, V gene, clone size, CDR3 protein, CDR3 DNA. A D gene is named only where the DNA matches it firmly. A clone size is listed for some rows: how often the clone was seen (once, few, many), or a class if it is expanded.

D: -
J: TRBJ1-1
V: TRBV5-1
size: -
CDR3: CASSSSNEAFF
DNA: TGCGCCAGCAGTTCGTCCAATGAAGCTTTCTTT

D: TRBD2
J: TRBJ2-1
V: TRBV11-3
size: once
CDR3: CASSLPYLSGGAYNEQFF
DNA: TGTGCCAGCAGCCTACCATACCTTAGCGGGGGGGCCTACAATGAGCAGTTCTTC

D: TRBD1
J: TRBJ2-5
V: TRBV7-9
size: -
CDR3: CASSLIDRAWTQYF
DNA: TGTGCCAGCAGCTTAATCGACAGGGCATGGACCCAGTACTTC

D: TRBD1
J: TRBJ2-5
V: TRBV4-1
size: -
CDR3: CASSQDLNWDRGVWETQYF
DNA: TGCGCCAGCAGCCAAGACCTTAACTGGGACAGGGGGGTCTGGGAGACCCAGTACTTC

D: -
J: TRBJ1-5
V: TRBV6-5
size: once
CDR3: CASSSYRDLSNQPQHF
DNA: TGTGCCAGCAGTTCCTACCGGGACCTTAGCAATCAGCCCCAGCATTTT

D: TRBD1
J: TRBJ1-2
V: TRBV6-4
size: -
CDR3: CASSDDRGLGYTF
DNA: TGTGCCAGCAGTGACGACAGGGGATTAGGCTACACCTTC

D: TRBD2
J: TRBJ2-1
V: TRBV4-2
size: once
CDR3: CASSQDPGGWDNEQFF
DNA: TGTGCCAGCAGCCAAGACCCCGGGGGGTGGGACAATGAGCAGTTCTTC

D: -
J: TRBJ2-7
V: TRBV4-3
size: once
CDR3: CASSQDPPSSYEQYF
DNA: TGCGCCAGCAGCCAAGATCCCCCGAGCTCCTACGAGCAGTACTTC

D: -
J: TRBJ1-5
V: TRBV5-5
size: -
CDR3: CASTNEPGSTGQPQHF
DNA: TGTGCCAGCACCAACGAGCCCGGGTCTACGGGTCAGCCCCAGCATTTT

D: TRBD1
J: TRBJ1-1
V: TRBV7-2
size: -
CDR3: CASSLGGGGTEAFF
DNA: TGTGCCAGCAGCTTAGGAGGGGGCGGCACTGAAGCTTTCTTT

D: TRBD1
J: TRBJ2-1
V: TRBV6-5
size: -
CDR3: CASSYRGHNEQFF
DNA: TGTGCCAGCAGTTACAGGGGGCACAATGAGCAGTTCTTC

D: TRBD2
J: TRBJ2-1
V: TRBV4-3
size: -
CDR3: CASSQWTSDEQFF
DNA: TGCGCCAGCAGCCAGTGGACTAGCGATGAGCAGTTCTTC

D: TRBD1
J: TRBJ1-5
V: TRBV27
size: -
CDR3: CASSPGTGGFQPQHF
DNA: TGTGCCAGCAGTCCCGGGACAGGGGGCTTTCAGCCCCAGCATTTT

D: -
J: TRBJ2-3
V: TRBV7-9
size: -
CDR3: CASSPLGGLRVPDTQYF
DNA: TGTGCCAGCAGCCCTCTAGGGGGGCTAAGGGTGCCAGATACGCAGTATTTT

D: -
J: TRBJ1-1
V: TRBV27
size: -
CDR3: CASSAAGSTEAFF
DNA: TGTGCCAGCTCCGCTGCTGGTTCGACTGAAGCTTTCTTT

D: -
J: TRBJ2-1
V: TRBV19
size: -
CDR3: CASSIDAYNEQFF
DNA: TGTGCCAGTAGTATAGACGCGTACAATGAGCAGTTCTTC

D: -
J: TRBJ1-2
V: TRBV4-1
size: -
CDR3: CASSTRYTSTGYGYTF
DNA: TGCGCCAGCAGCACCCGATACACTTCGACAGGATATGGCTACACCTTC

D: -
J: TRBJ1-2
V: TRBV27
size: -
CDR3: CASSLGASYGYTF
DNA: TGTGCCAGCAGTTTAGGGGCCTCCTATGGCTACACCTTC

D: TRBD1
J: TRBJ1-2
V: TRBV5-6
size: -
CDR3: CASSFGTVGKSYTF
DNA: TGTGCCAGCAGCTTCGGGACAGTTGGGAAGAGCTACACCTTC

D: TRBD2
J: TRBJ2-1
V: TRBV28
size: -
CDR3: CASSSLAGGLNEQFF
DNA: TGTGCCAGCAGTTCACTAGCGGGGGGGCTCAATGAGCAGTTCTTC

D: -
J: TRBJ2-7
V: TRBV30
size: -
CDR3: CACGAALYEQYF
DNA: TGTGCCTGTGGGGCAGCCCTCTACGAGCAGTACTTC

D: TRBD2
J: TRBJ2-2
V: TRBV5-5
size: -
CDR3: CASSLAGVAGGLANTGELFF
DNA: TGTGCCAGCAGCTTGGCCGGGGTAGCGGGGGGGCTCGCGAACACCGGGGAGCTGTTTTTT

D: -
J: TRBJ1-6
V: TRBV27
size: -
CDR3: CASSFTLNSPLHF
DNA: TGTGCCAGCAGTTTCACACTAAATTCACCCCTCCACTTT

D: -
J: TRBJ1-1
V: TRBV27
size: once
CDR3: CASSPRVNTEAFF
DNA: TGTGCCAGCAGTCCGCGGGTGAACACTGAAGCTTTCTTT

D: -
J: TRBJ1-5
V: TRBV4-3
size: -
CDR3: CASSQVLADQPQHF
DNA: TGCGCCAGCAGCCAAGTCCTTGCGGATCAGCCCCAGCATTTT

D: -
J: TRBJ2-3
V: TRBV5-1
size: -
CDR3: CASILEDTQYF
DNA: TGCGCCAGCATCCTGGAAGATACGCAGTATTTT

D: -
J: TRBJ2-7
V: TRBV7-9
size: -
CDR3: CASSIDPYEQYF
DNA: TGTGCCAGCAGCATAGACCCGTACGAGCAGTACTTC

D: -
J: TRBJ2-1
V: TRBV7-8
size: -
CDR3: CASSLTAPYNNEQFF
DNA: TGTGCCAGCAGCTTGACAGCTCCCTATAACAATGAGCAGTTCTTC

D: -
J: TRBJ2-1
V: TRBV25-1
size: once
CDR3: CASSAGVWHEQFF
DNA: TGTGCCAGCAGTGCGGGGGTTTGGCATGAGCAGTTCTTC

D: -
J: TRBJ2-7
V: TRBV4-1
size: -
CDR3: CASSQDLGDSYEQYF
DNA: TGCGCCAGCAGCCAAGATCTAGGCGACTCCTACGAGCAGTACTTC

D: TRBD1
J: TRBJ2-7
V: TRBV6-1
size: -
CDR3: CASSELQGYEQYF
DNA: TGTGCCAGCAGTGAGCTACAGGGGTACGAGCAGTACTTC

D: -
J: TRBJ2-1
V: TRBV6-5
size: -
CDR3: CASSYGQGRTYNEQFF
DNA: TGTGCCAGCAGTTACGGTCAGGGCAGAACCTACAATGAGCAGTTCTTC

D: -
J: TRBJ2-2
V: TRBV6-6
size: -
CDR3: CASSYSPLATGELFF
DNA: TGTGCCAGCAGTTACTCTCCGCTAGCCACCGGGGAGCTGTTTTTT

D: TRBD2
J: TRBJ2-1
V: TRBV30
size: -
CDR3: CAWGEVAGGYNEQFF
DNA: TGTGCCTGGGGGGAGGTAGCGGGGGGGTACAATGAGCAGTTCTTC

D: -
J: TRBJ1-1
V: TRBV9
size: -
CDR3: CASSVALDRPLGTEAFF
DNA: TGTGCCAGCAGCGTAGCCCTAGACAGGCCCCTTGGCACTGAAGCTTTCTTT

D: -
J: TRBJ2-5
V: TRBV29-1
size: -
CDR3: CSASYGGAEETQYF
DNA: TGCAGCGCATCGTACGGCGGGGCGGAAGAGACCCAGTACTTC

D: -
J: TRBJ1-1
V: TRBV4-3
size: -
CDR3: CASSQERGMNTEAFF
DNA: TGCGCCAGCAGCCAAGAGCGGGGGATGAACACTGAAGCTTTCTTT

D: -
J: TRBJ2-5
V: TRBV2
size: -
CDR3: CASSREGAGETQYF
DNA: TGTGCCAGCAGCCGGGAGGGGGCCGGGGAGACCCAGTACTTC

D: TRBD1
J: TRBJ1-2
V: TRBV7-9
size: -
CDR3: CASSFGTGGLANYGYTF
DNA: TGTGCCAGCAGCTTCGGGACAGGGGGCTTAGCTAACTATGGCTACACCTTC

D: -
J: TRBJ2-7
V: TRBV27
size: -
CDR3: CASSLDSLYEQYF
DNA: TGTGCCAGCAGTCTAGACAGCTTGTACGAGCAGTACTTC

D: TRBD1
J: TRBJ1-2
V: TRBV5-6
size: -
CDR3: CASSPRTGAENGYTF
DNA: TGTGCCAGCAGCCCCCGGACAGGGGCGGAGAATGGCTACACCTTC

D: -
J: TRBJ2-1
V: TRBV11-2
size: -
CDR3: CASSPTAYNEQFF
DNA: TGTGCCAGCAGCCCGACCGCCTACAATGAGCAGTTCTTC

D: TRBD2
J: TRBJ2-2
V: TRBV27
size: -
CDR3: CASSLSAPGGENTGELFF
DNA: TGTGCCAGCAGTTTATCGGCCCCCGGGGGGGAGAACACCGGGGAGCTGTTTTTT

D: -
J: TRBJ1-1
V: TRBV5-4
size: -
CDR3: CASSLMGGITEAFF
DNA: TGTGCCAGCAGCTTGATGGGGGGCATCACTGAAGCTTTCTTT

D: TRBD1
J: TRBJ1-4
V: TRBV7-2
size: -
CDR3: CASSAQRTGPWEKLFF
DNA: TGTGCCAGCAGCGCCCAACGGACAGGTCCATGGGAAAAACTGTTTTTT

D: TRBD1
J: TRBJ2-7
V: TRBV4-3
size: -
CDR3: CASSQEYRDRLGEQYF
DNA: TGCGCCAGCAGCCAAGAGTACCGGGACAGGCTAGGGGAGCAGTACTTC